This passage covers 17 T cell receptor beta chains from one sample sequenced in a study of T-cell memory formation after mild COVID-19. TCRdb redid the calling of the 5' RACE reads with MiXCR, one entry per CDR3 protein. This table holds approximately 410,000 distinct CDR3 sequences, 23% found once. Sequences were obtained from PBMCs or a T cell subset sorted from them (not recorded which). Source of these receptors: an adult woman who had mild COVID-19 (a few samples of this study predate the infection). Cell type and time point are not known.

This clonotype occurred a few times. The chain is built from TRBV6-5 and TRBJ2-4; D is unresolved. The CDR3 covers 14 residues. The V end was cut by 7 bases, the J end by 0 bases, with 10 bases between. From germline, CDR1 is MNHEY and CDR2 SVGAGI. The CDR3 loop is CASTSDVAKNIQYF. The CDR3 DNA follows: TGTGCCAGCACCTCGGACGTAGCCAAAAACATTCAGTACTTC.

The genes are TRBV24-1 and TRBJ1-2; 7 bases match TRBD1. In germline, CDR1 is KGHDR, CDR2 SFDVKD. This CDR3 region has 14 residues. V lost 7 bases, J lost 3 bases, and 7 bases stayed unmatched. Written as DNA, the CDR3 is TGTGCCACCAGCGTTCCCCAGGGGGACTATGGCTACACCTTC. Its protein product is CATSVPQGDYGYTF.

This clonotype has more than one count but fewer than ten. This chain joins TRBV11-1 and TRBJ2-1; D possibly uses TRBD1 or TRBD2 (7 bases each). The length of the CDR3 is 16 residues. CDR1 and CDR2 from the germline V gene are SGHAT and FQDESV (reference sequence). Trimming left V 5 bases short and J 9 bases short, with 23 bases between. The DNA of the CDR3 is TGTGCCAGCAGCCCCCGAGTGGGGAGGGGGCAAGGTGAGCAGTTCTTC. Its protein is CASSPRVGRGQGEQFF. The complete variable domain, with remaining parts taken from reference TRBV11-1 and TRBJ2-1, reads EAEVAQSPRYKITEKSQAVAFWCDPISGHATLYWYRQILGQGPELLVQFQDESVVDDSQLPKDRFSAERLKGVDSTLKIQPAELGDSAMYLCASSPRVGRGQGEQFFGPGTRLTVL.

The genes are TRBV12-3 or TRBV12-4 and TRBJ1-1; the match to TRBD1 covers 10 bases. This CDR3 is built from 16 residues. The J segment lost 7 bases and the V segment lost 6 bases, leaving 14 bases of the junction unmatched. CDR3 coding DNA: TGTGCCAGCAGCGATACTGGGACAGGGGCTACCTATGAAGCTTTCTTT. As protein: CASSDTGTGATYEAFF.

V gene TRBV4-1 combines with J gene TRBJ2-5, with D perhaps TRBD1 or TRBD2 (5 bases each). The CDR3 runs 12 residues. Germline CDR1 MGHRA, CDR2 YSYEKL. Trimming removed 2 bases from V and 10 bases from J, with 11 bases in between. The DNA of the CDR3 is TGCGCCAGCAGCCAAATAACAGGAGGCCAGTACTTC. Encoded protein: CASSQITGGQYF.

The chain couples TRBV20-1 to TRBJ2-1; D unclear. There are 11 residues in the CDR3. V lost 4 bases, J lost 6 bases, and 7 bases lay in between. Germline V gives CDR1 DFQATT, CDR2 SNEGSKA (reference sequence). The DNA of the CDR3 is TGCAGTGCTACAGAATTCAATGAGCAGTTCTTC. Its translation: CSATEFNEQFF.

J is TRBJ1-1 and V is TRBV15; D is perhaps TRBD1 (5 bases). Trimming removed 3 bases from V and 4 bases from J, with 24 bases in between. The germline gives CDR1 LNHNV, CDR2 YYDKDF (reference sequence). This CDR3 has 18 residues. CDR3 sequence reads: CATSSAHTWGPGGTEAFF. The CDR3 DNA is TGTGCCACCAGCAGCGCCCATACGTGGGGCCCGGGGGGCACTGAAGCTTTCTTT.

This clonotype was seen a handful of times. The genes are TRBV6-2 or TRBV6-3 and TRBJ2-7, with D hard to call. Germline values: CDR1 MNHEY, CDR2 SVGEGT. V was shortened by 7 bases and J by 0 bases, with 4 bases between the two germline ends. The CDR3 totals 11 residues. CDR3 residues: CASTNSYEQYF. The CDR3 coding sequence is TGTGCCAGCACTAACTCCTACGAGCAGTACTTC.

The genes are TRBV5-6 and TRBJ2-2; the D is unclear. V lost 0 bases, J lost 3 bases, and 12 bases lay in between. The V gene's germline CDR1 is SGHDT and CDR2 YYEEEE. The length of the CDR3 is 16 residues. This CDR3 reads CASSLGASAYTGELFF. Here the CDR3 DNA reads TGTGCCAGCAGCTTGGGGGCGTCGGCTTACACCGGGGAGCTGTTTTTT.

The chain recombines TRBV11-2 with TRBJ1-1; no clear D gene. The CDR3 covers 15 residues. CDR1 SGHAT and CDR2 FQNNGV come from the germline V gene. Trimming pared 6 bases from V and 4 bases from J, leaving 18 bases between. CDR3 amino acids: CASRLDRGVVTEAFF. The DNA for the CDR3 is TGTGCCAGCAGGCTGGACCGCGGGGTGGTCACTGAAGCTTTCTTT.

This clonotype has a handful of counts. The chain recombines TRBV20-1 with TRBJ1-1; D is undetermined. In germline, CDR1 is DFQATT, CDR2 SNEGSKA (reference sequence). The CDR3 runs to 14 residues. Here the CDR3 reads CSGISARKNTEAFF. DNA for the CDR3: TGCAGCGGGATTAGCGCGAGGAAGAACACTGAAGCTTTCTTT.

This chain uses TRBV7-2 with TRBJ2-1, with D perhaps TRBD1 or TRBD2 (5 bases each). V was pared by 0 bases and J by 6 bases, with 12 bases between. CDR1 is SGHTA and CDR2 is FQGNSA in the germline V gene. The CDR3 covers 15 residues. The CDR3: CASSLAGVSGNEQFF. CDR3 DNA: TGTGCCAGCAGCTTAGCGGGGGTCTCTGGCAATGAGCAGTTCTTC.

This clonotype was found a few times. The V gene is TRBV7-3, the J gene TRBJ2-7; 10 nucleotides match TRBD1. Trimming cost V 5 bases and J 5 bases; bases outside gene matches: 21. CDR1 SGHTA and CDR2 FQGTGA come from the germline V gene. CDR3 length: 19 amino acids. The chain's CDR3 is CASSRRAGQGGAQRDEQYF. The CDR3, as DNA: TGTGCCAGCAGCCGTCGGGCAGGACAGGGGGGAGCTCAAAGGGACGAGCAGTACTTC.

The rearrangement links TRBV18 to TRBJ2-3; the D is unclear. The CDR3 runs to 13 residues. V gave up 8 bases and J gave up 3 bases, with 12 bases separating them. Germline V gives CDR1 KGHSH, CDR2 LQKENI. The CDR3 here is CASVSLMTDTQYF. The CDR3 coding sequence is TGTGCCAGCGTCTCGCTTATGACAGATACGCAGTATTTT.

This clonotype was recorded at least ten times. The chain combines TRBV5-1 with TRBJ2-7; possibly TRBD1 or TRBD2 for D (7 bases each). V lost 3 bases to trimming and J lost 5 bases, with 15 bases between them. From germline, CDR1 is SGHRS and CDR2 YFSETQ. This CDR3 spans 14 amino acids. This chain's CDR3 is CASSWEGALHEQYF. DNA for the CDR3: TGCGCCAGCAGCTGGGAGGGGGCTCTCCACGAGCAGTACTTC.

This clonotype has just a few counts. This chain links TRBV27 with TRBJ1-2; a possible D gene is TRBD1 (6 bases). Germline lookup yields CDR1 MNHEY and CDR2 SMNVEV (reference sequence). The CDR3 is 13 residues long. V was clipped by 4 bases and J by 2 bases, with 8 bases between them. The CDR3 DNA reads TGTGCCAGCAGTTACAGGGAAAACTATGGCTACACCTTC. Its translation is CASSYRENYGYTF.

This chain links TRBV5-4 with TRBJ2-1, with unresolved D. The germline V and J ends were trimmed by 2 bases and 6 bases, with 6 bases remaining between them. The germline gives CDR1 SGHNT, CDR2 YYREEE (reference sequence). The CDR3 spans 12 residues. The CDR3 DNA follows: TGTGCCAGCAGCTTCACGGGCAATGAGCAGTTCTTC. This encodes CASSFTGNEQFF.